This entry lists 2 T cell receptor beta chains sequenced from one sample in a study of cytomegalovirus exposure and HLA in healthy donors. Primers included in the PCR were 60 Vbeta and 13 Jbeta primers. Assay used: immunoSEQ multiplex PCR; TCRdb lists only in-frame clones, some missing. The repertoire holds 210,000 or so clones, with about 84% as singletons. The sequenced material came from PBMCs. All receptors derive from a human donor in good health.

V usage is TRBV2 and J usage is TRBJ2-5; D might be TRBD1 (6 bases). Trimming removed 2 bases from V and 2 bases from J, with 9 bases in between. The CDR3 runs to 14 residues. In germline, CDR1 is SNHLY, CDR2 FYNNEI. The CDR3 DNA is TGTGCCAGCAGTGAACAACAGGGTCAAGAGACCCAGTACTTC. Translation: CASSEQQGQETQYF.

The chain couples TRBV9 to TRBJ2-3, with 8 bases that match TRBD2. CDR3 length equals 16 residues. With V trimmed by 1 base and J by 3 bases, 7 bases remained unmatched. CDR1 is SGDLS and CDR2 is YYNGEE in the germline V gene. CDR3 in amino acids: CASSVQSGSLTDTQYF. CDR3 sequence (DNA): TGTGCCAGCAGCGTACAGAGCGGGAGTCTGACAGATACGCAGTATTTT.